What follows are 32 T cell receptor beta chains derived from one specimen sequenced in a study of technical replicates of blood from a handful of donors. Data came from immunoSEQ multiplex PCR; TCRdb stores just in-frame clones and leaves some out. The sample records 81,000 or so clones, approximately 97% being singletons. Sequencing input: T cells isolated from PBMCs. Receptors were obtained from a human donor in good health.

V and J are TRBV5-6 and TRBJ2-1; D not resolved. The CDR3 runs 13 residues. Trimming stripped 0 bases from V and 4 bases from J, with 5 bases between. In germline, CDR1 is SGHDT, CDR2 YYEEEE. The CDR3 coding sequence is TGTGCCAGCAGCTTGGGTCTATACAATGAGCAGTTCTTC. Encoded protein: CASSLGLYNEQFF. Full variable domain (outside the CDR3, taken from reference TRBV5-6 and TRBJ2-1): DAGVTQSPTHLIKTRGQQVTLRCSPKSGHDTVSWYQQALGQGPQFIFQYYEEEERQRGNFPDRFSGHQFPNYSSELNVNALLLGDSALYLCASSLGLYNEQFFGPGTRLTVL.

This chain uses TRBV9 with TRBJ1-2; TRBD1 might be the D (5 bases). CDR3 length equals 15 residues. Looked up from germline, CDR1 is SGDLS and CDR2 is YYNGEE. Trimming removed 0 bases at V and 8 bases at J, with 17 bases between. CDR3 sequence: CASSVGIGGYEGYTF. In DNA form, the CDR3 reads TGTGCCAGCAGCGTAGGAATTGGGGGGTATGAAGGCTACACCTTC.

Written as DNA, the CDR3 is TGTGCCAGCAGTTACACTCAGGGTGCTGGAGATACGCAGTATTTT. Its protein product is CASSYTQGAGDTQYF. The J gene is TRBJ2-3, the V gene TRBV6-5; a weak D match, TRBD1 (5 bases). V lost 2 bases and J 5 bases, leaving 14 bases between the germline ends. This CDR3 spans 15 amino acids. Per the germline V gene, CDR1 is MNHEY and CDR2 is SVGAGI.

CDR3 in DNA: TGCGCCAGCAGCTTTACAGACAACCGGAAACAAGAGACCCAGTACTTC. Translation: CASSFTDNRKQETQYF. The chain has TRBV5-1 and TRBJ2-5, with unresolved D. Germline V gives CDR1 SGHRS, CDR2 YFSETQ. CDR3 length: 16 residues. The germline V and J ends were trimmed by 2 bases and 2 bases, with 16 bases remaining between them.

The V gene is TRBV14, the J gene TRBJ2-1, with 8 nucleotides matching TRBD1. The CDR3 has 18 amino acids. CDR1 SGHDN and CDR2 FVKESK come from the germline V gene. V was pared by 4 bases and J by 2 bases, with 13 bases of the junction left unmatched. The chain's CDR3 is CASSRDRPRDRTYNEQFF. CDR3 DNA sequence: TGTGCCAGCAGCCGAGACCGACCTAGGGACAGGACCTACAATGAGCAGTTCTTC.

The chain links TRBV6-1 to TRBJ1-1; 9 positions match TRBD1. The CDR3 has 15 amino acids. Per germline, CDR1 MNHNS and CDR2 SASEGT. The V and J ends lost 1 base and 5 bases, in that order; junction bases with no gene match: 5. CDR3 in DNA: TGTGCCAGCAGTGAAGGGGACAGGGCCGGGACTGAAGCTTTCTTT. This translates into CASSEGDRAGTEAFF.

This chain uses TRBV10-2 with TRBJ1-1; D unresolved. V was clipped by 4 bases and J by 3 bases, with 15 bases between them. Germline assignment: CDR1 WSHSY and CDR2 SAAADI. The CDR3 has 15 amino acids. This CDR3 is CASSVDGNSHTEAFF. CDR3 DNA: TGCGCCAGCAGTGTTGACGGGAACTCACACACTGAAGCTTTCTTT.

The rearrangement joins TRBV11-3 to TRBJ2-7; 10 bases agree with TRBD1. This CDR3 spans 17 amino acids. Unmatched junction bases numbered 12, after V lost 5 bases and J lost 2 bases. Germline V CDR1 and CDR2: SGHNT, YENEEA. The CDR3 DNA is TGTGCCAGCAGCCTTAGGTGGGGGACAGGGGCCGCCTACGAGCAGTACTTC. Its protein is CASSLRWGTGAAYEQYF.

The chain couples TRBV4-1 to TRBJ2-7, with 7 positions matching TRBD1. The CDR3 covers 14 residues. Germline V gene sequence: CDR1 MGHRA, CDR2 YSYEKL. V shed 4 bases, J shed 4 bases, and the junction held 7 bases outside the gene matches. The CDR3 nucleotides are TGCGCCAGCAGCCCCCGGGACAGCTTGTACGAGCAGTACTTC. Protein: CASSPRDSLYEQYF.

CDR3 sequence: CASRLGGAGYNEQFF. CDR3 nucleotide sequence: TGCGCCAGCAGACTTGGGGGGGCGGGGTACAATGAGCAGTTCTTC. J is TRBJ2-1 and V is TRBV4-1; TRBD2 might be the D (7 bases). This CDR3 contains 15 residues. Between the trimmed V and J ends, which lost 6 bases and 4 bases, there was a span of 16 bases. Germline V gives CDR1 MGHRA, CDR2 YSYEKL.

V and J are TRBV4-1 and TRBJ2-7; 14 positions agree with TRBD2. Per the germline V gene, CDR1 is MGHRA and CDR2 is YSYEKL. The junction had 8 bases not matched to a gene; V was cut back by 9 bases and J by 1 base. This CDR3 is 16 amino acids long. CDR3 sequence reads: CARPGLAGESSYEQYF. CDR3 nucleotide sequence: TGCGCCAGGCCGGGACTAGCGGGAGAATCATCCTACGAGCAGTACTTC.

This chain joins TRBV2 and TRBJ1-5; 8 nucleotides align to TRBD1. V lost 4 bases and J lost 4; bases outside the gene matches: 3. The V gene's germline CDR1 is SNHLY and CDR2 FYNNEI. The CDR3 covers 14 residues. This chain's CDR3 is CASSGQGWNQPQHF. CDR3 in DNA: TGTGCCAGCAGTGGACAGGGGTGGAATCAGCCCCAGCATTTT.

The CDR3 DNA follows: TGTGCCAGCTCACCAGAGGGTATCTATGGCTACACCTTC. The encoded protein is CASSPEGIYGYTF. This chain links TRBV18 with TRBJ1-2; no firm D call. Germline CDR1 KGHSH, CDR2 LQKENI. The length of the CDR3 is 13 residues. Between the trimmed V and J ends, which lost 2 bases and 4 bases, there was a span of 8 bases.

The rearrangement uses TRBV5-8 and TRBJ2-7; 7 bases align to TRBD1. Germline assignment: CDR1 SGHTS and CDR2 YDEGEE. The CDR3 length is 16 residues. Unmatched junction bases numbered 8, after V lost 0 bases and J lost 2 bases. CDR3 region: CASSLVGDSRPYEQYF. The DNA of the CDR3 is TGTGCCAGCAGCTTGGTTGGGGACAGTCGACCCTACGAGCAGTACTTC. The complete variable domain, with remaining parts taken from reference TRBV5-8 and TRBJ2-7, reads EAGVTQSPTHLIKTRGQQATLRCSPISGHTSVYWYQQALGLGLQFLLWYDEGEERNRGNFPPRFSGRQFPNYSSELNVNALELEDSALYLCASSLVGDSRPYEQYFGPGTRLTVT.

CDR3 nucleotides: TGCGCCAGCAGCTTGGGCATCGGGCTAGCGGCCACCAATGAGCAGTTCTTC. This codes for CASSLGIGLAATNEQFF. The J gene is TRBJ2-1, the V gene TRBV5-1; 7 bases are shared with TRBD2. The CDR3 length is 17 residues. The germline V gene has CDR1 SGHRS and CDR2 YFSETQ. V was pared by 0 bases and J by 6 bases, with 12 bases of the junction left unmatched.

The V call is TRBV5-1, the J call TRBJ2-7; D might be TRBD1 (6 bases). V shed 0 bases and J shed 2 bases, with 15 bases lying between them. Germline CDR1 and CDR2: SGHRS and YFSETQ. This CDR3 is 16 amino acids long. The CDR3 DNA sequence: TGCGCCAGCAGCTTGGCCCTTACAGGGACCCCCTACGAGCAGTACTTC. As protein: CASSLALTGTPYEQYF.

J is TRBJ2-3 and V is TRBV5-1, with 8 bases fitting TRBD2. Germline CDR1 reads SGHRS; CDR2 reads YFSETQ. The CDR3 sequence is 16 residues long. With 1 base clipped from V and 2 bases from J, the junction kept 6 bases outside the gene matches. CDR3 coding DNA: TGCGCCAGCAGCTTGCTAAGCGGGGGAAACACAGATACGCAGTATTTT. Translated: CASSLLSGGNTDTQYF.

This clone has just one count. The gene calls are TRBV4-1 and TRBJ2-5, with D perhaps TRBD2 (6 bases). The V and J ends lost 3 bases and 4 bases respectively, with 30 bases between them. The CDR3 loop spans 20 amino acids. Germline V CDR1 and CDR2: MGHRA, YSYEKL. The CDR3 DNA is TGCGCCAGCAGCCAGGGTCCGGTGCGGGAATACATATCTAGAAGAGAGACCCAGTACTTC. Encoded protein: CASSQGPVREYISRRETQYF.

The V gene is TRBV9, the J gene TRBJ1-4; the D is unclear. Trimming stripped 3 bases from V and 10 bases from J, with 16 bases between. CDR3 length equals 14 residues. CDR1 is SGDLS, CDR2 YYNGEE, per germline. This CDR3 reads CASSATIGEGKLFF. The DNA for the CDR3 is TGTGCCAGCAGCGCCACCATAGGAGAGGGAAAACTGTTTTTT.

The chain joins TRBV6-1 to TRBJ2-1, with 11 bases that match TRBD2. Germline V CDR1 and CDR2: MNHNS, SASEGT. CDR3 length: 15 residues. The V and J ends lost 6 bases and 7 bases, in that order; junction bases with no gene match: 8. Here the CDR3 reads CASRALAGGGNEQFF. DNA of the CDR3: TGTGCCAGCAGGGCCCTAGCGGGAGGAGGGAATGAGCAGTTCTTC.

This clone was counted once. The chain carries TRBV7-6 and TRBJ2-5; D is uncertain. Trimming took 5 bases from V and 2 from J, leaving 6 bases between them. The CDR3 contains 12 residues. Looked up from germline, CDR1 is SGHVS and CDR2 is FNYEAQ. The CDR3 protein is CASSRGQETQYF. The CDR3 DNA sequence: TGTGCCAGCAGCCGAGGTCAAGAGACCCAGTACTTC.

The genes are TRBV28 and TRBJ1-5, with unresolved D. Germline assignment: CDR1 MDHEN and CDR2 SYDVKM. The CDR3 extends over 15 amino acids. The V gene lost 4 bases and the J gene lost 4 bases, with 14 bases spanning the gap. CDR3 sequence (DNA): TGTGCCAGCAGTTCCCCAGGTACGGGAAATCAGCCCCAGCATTTT. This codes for CASSSPGTGNQPQHF.

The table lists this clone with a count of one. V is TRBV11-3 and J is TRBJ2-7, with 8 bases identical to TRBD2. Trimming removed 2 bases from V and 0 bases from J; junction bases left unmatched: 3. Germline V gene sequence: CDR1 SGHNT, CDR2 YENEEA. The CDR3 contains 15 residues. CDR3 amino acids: CASSLSGGLSYEQYF. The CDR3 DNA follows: TGTGCCAGCAGCTTAAGCGGGGGCCTCTCCTACGAGCAGTACTTC.

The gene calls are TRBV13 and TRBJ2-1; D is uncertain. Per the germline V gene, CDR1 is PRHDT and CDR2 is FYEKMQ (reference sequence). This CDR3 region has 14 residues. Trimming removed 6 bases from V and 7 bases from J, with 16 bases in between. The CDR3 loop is CASRQPGIKNEQFF. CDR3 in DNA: TGTGCCAGCAGACAGCCAGGTATCAAAAATGAGCAGTTCTTC.

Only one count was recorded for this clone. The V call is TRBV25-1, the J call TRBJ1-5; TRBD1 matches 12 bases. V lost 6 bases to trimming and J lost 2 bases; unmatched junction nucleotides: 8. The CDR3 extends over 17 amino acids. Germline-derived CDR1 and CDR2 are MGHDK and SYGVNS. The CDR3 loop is CASSGTGGGSGNQPQHF. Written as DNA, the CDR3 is TGTGCCAGCAGCGGGACAGGGGGCGGGTCGGGCAATCAGCCCCAGCATTTT.

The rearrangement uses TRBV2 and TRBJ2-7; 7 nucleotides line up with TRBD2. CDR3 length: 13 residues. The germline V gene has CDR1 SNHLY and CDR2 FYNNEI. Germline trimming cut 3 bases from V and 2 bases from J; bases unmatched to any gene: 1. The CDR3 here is CASSDRGAYEQYF. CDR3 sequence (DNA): TGTGCCAGCAGTGATCGGGGGGCCTACGAGCAGTACTTC.

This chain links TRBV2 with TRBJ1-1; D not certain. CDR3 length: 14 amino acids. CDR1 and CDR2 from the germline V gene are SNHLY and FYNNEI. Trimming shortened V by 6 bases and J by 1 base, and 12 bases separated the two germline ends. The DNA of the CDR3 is TGTGCCAGCAGCGACTCGACGGAGAACACTGAAGCTTTCTTT. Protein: CASSDSTENTEAFF.

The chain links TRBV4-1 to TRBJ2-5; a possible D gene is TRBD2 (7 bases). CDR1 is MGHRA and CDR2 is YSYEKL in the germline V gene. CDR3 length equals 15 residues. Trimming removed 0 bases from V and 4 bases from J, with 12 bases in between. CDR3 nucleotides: TGCGCCAGCAGCCAAGAGGGTCGGGGGGCAGAGACCCAGTACTTC. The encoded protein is CASSQEGRGAETQYF.

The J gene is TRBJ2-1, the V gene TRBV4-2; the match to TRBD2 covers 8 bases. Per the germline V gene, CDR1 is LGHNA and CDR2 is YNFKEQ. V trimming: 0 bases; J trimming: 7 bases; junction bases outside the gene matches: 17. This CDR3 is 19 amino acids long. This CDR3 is CASSQDTGGASYLRNEQFF. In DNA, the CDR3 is TGTGCCAGCAGCCAAGATACGGGAGGGGCGAGTTATCTACGAAATGAGCAGTTCTTC.

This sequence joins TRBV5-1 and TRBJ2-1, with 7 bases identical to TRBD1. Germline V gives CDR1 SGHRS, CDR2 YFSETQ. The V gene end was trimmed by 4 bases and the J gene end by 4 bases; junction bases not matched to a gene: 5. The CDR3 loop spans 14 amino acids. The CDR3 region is CASSVGQTYNEQFF. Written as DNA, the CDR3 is TGCGCCAGCAGCGTGGGACAGACTTACAATGAGCAGTTCTTC.

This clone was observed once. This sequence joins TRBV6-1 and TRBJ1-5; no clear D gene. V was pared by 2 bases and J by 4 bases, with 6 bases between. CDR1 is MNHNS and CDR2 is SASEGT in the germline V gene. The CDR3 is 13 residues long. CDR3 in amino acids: CASSEQVNQPQHF. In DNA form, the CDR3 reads TGTGCCAGCAGTGAACAGGTTAATCAGCCCCAGCATTTT.

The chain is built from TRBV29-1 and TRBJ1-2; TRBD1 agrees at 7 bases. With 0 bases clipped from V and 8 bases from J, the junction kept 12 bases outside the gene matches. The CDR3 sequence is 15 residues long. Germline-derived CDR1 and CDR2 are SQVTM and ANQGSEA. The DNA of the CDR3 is TGCAGCGTTGAAGATGTACCGACAGGGTCAGGAGGCTACACCTTC. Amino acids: CSVEDVPTGSGGYTF.